This TCR beta chain was captured by sequencing in a study of CD8 T cells in ankylosing spondylitis. The germline CDR1 and CDR2 sequences are SGHDT and YYEEEE. The CDR3 contains 14 residues. V gave up 0 bases and J gave up 3 bases, with 10 bases separating them. Details on this clonotype: Antigen: not known.

Making the TCR beta libraries involved quantitative 5'-RACE with molecular barcodes. TCRdb re-derived calls from the 5' RACE reads in MiXCR, one entry per CDR3 protein. The sample lists hundreds of thousands of distinct CDR3 sequences; roughly 13% were seen once. Findings of the study overall: Disease-linked clones bore a CD8+ phenotype and were relatively rare in peripheral blood. Ankylosing spondylitis blood appeared to carry a characteristic TCR beta motif of roughly eight highly homologous variants.

The TCR comes from a male donor with ankylosing spondylitis. The chain carries TRBV5-6 and TRBJ2-7, with a weak D call TRBD1 (5 bases). Sequencing used blood, either unsorted or a sorted T cell fraction (not recorded which). The CDR3 region is CASSLARTLYEQYV. CDR3 bases: TGTGCCAGCAGCTTGGCGAGGACACTCTACGAGCAGTACGTC.